The rows below give T cell receptor beta chains drawn from one sample of a study of cytomegalovirus exposure and HLA in healthy donors. TCRdb's copy holds only in-frame clones and misses some; the assay was immunoSEQ multiplex PCR. The sample has about 95,000 clones; 82% are singletons. The sequencing sample was made of PBMCs. These receptors originate from a man aged 25-40 years in good health and CMV-seropositive. Each CDR3 is given with its conserved first and last residue. Clone size appears in some rows only: once, few, many, or a class for an expanded clone.

>TRBJ2-1|TRBV11-3|.
CASSLDPPSGANNEQFF
>TRBJ2-2|TRBV9|.
CASSVVQGATGELFF
>TRBJ2-7|TRBV6-1|few
CASSASYEQYF
>TRBJ1-5|TRBV30|.
CAWSGGQGNQPQHF
>TRBJ1-2|TRBV27|.
CASSLARSNYGYTF
>TRBJ1-2|TRBV25-1|.
CATKTPVAGYTF
>TRBJ2-2|TRBV9|.
CASSVDQTGELFF
>TRBJ1-2|TRBV10-1|.
CASSDINTGYGYTF
>TRBJ1-1|TRBV7-9|.
CASSFIGQGYLNTEAFF
>TRBJ2-7|TRBV11-2|.
CASSYRDRGYHEQYF
>.|TRBV14|.
CASSRDQDYEQYF
>TRBJ2-1|TRBV29-1|.
CSVEDSGQGLSYNEQFF
>TRBJ1-2|TRBV28|.
CASSPPTGGAEGYTF
>TRBJ2-2|TRBV4-3|.
CASSQSPHGGRTGELFF
>TRBJ2-2|TRBV6-1|.
CASSEQGGANTGELFF
>TRBJ1-2|TRBV5-1|.
CASSYAADYGYTF
>TRBJ2-1|TRBV28|.
CASSLSRAEQFF
>TRBJ2-5|TRBV28|.
CASRGPGGLETQYF
>TRBJ2-5|TRBV9|.
CASSVAVSRETQYF
>TRBJ2-1|TRBV7-2|.
CASSLEGTSGRFYNEQFF
>.|TRBV5-5|.
CASSLVEGAYEQYF
>TRBJ2-7|TRBV7-9|.
CASSPQDSRFSYEQYF
>TRBJ1-2|TRBV6-5|once
CASSFADRRLSGYTF
>TRBJ1-2|TRBV27|.
CASSFQGSYGYTF
>TRBJ1-5|TRBV25-1|.
CASSESGRGHQPQHF
>TRBJ2-2|TRBV5-4|.
CASSGPGLAGRGTGELFF
>TRBJ2-1|TRBV6-1|.
CASSVGPSYNEQFF
>TRBJ1-1|TRBV11-2|.
CASSLWGDQRTEAFF
>TRBJ2-5|TRBV28|.
CASSFPLSAGRGAAQYF
>TRBJ1-5|TRBV4-1|few
CASSQPGGIQPQHF
>TRBJ1-1|TRBV7-2|.
CASSLGSGFSEAFF
>TRBJ2-2|TRBV6-4|.
CASSDREGGELFF
>TRBJ2-1|TRBV10-3|.
CAISESGVALQFF
>TRBJ2-7|TRBV5-1|.
CASSWGLAGGPYHEQYF
>TRBJ2-2|TRBV10-3|.
CAISEWPSTGELFF
>TRBJ1-3|TRBV13|few
CASSQDKVATIYF
>TRBJ2-7|TRBV5-1|.
CASSSTSGNVYEQYF
>TRBJ2-1|TRBV6-5|few
CASSYSPSGSNEQFF
>TRBJ1-5|TRBV2|.
CASSPGQVFNQPQHF
>TRBJ2-7|TRBV6-5|.
CASQTPGQSYEQYF
>TRBJ1-1|TRBV15|.
CATSRGGGVTEAFF
>TRBJ2-1|TRBV6-5|.
CASSTETAYNEQFF
>TRBJ1-5|TRBV10-1|.
CASSQGAAQPQHF
>.|TRBV12-5|.
CASGYSGYEQYF
>TRBJ1-4|TRBV9|.
CASSVEAGGSDEKLFF
>TRBJ2-7|TRBV9|few
CASSGSGAGVREQYF
>TRBJ1-1|TRBV30|once
CAWSYTGRKAEAFF